This T cell receptor (beta chain) was identified in a study of T cells in localized non-small cell lung cancer. Study-wide results and caveats: Higher blood T cell density went with longer overall survival.

The protocol was immunoSEQ multiplex PCR, while the TCRdb copy is restricted to in-frame clones and leaves out a portion. The repertoire holds around 34,000 clones, with 85% to 95% as singletons. V was cut by 4 bases and J by 7 bases, with 13 bases left in between. The CDR3 is 13 residues long. Germline CDR1 reads MDHEN; CDR2 reads SYDVKM. With regard to this clone: Antigen specificity is unknown.

This chain links TRBV28 with TRBJ1-1; D gene ambiguous. This specimen was peripheral blood, taken before any cancer treatment. The sequence was obtained from a female donor over 55 with stage I lung adenocarcinoma. The CDR3 reads CASSSSDLDEAFF. In DNA, the CDR3 is TGTGCCAGCAGTTCCTCGGACCTTGATGAAGCTTTCTTT.